Below are 18 T cell receptor beta chains sequenced from a single sample in a study of T cell responses to AZD1222 COVID-19 vaccine. TCRdb's table, derived via immunoSEQ multiplex PCR, lists solely in-frame clones and lacks some. Here the sample spans about 85,000 clones, about nine tenths being singletons. The sample in question was peripheral blood, obtained on day 0 of AZD1222 vaccination. The receptors were sampled from an adult in good health.

This chain joins TRBV19 and TRBJ2-1, with TRBD1 matching 9 bases. Germline V gives CDR1 LNHDA, CDR2 SQIVND (reference sequence). The V gene end was trimmed by 7 bases and the J gene end by 7 bases; junction bases not matched to a gene: 8. The CDR3 is 14 residues long. CDR3: CASTPRQGGNEQFF. CDR3 coding DNA: TGTGCCAGTACTCCCCGACAGGGGGGAAATGAGCAGTTCTTC.

DNA of the CDR3: TGTGCCAGCAGCCCCGGGACAGGGGAATCGGGAGGCTACACCTTC. Its translation is CASSPGTGESGGYTF. The chain combines TRBV9 with TRBJ1-2; 10 positions match TRBD1. Trimming at V came to 4 bases and at J to 8 bases, leaving 11 bases not matched to a gene. The CDR3 sequence is 15 residues long. Germline CDR1 and CDR2: SGDLS and YYNGEE.

The chain has TRBV6-5 and TRBJ1-5; D not resolved. Deletions cut 10 bases from V and 3 bases from J, with 13 bases between. This CDR3 comprises 13 residues. Germline V gene data show CDR1 as MNHEY and CDR2 as SVGAGI. CDR3 sequence reads: CATMTSVNQPQHF. As DNA, the CDR3 is TGTGCCACCATGACCAGTGTCAATCAGCCCCAGCATTTT.

The J gene is TRBJ2-7, the V gene TRBV30, with a tentative D call TRBD2 (6 bases). Germline V lookup: CDR1 GTSNPN, CDR2 SVGIG (reference sequence). The CDR3 runs to 12 residues. Trimming cost V 6 bases and J 3 bases, with 12 bases left between them. DNA for the CDR3: TGTGCCTGCGTCACCGGGGGCTACGAGCAGTACTTC. This codes for CACVTGGYEQYF.

CDR3: CASSFTGTGTYEQYF. For the CDR3, the DNA is TGCGCCAGCAGTTTTACCGGGACAGGAACCTACGAGCAGTACTTC. The V gene is TRBV5-1, the J gene TRBJ2-7; 8 bases fit TRBD1. The germline CDR1 and CDR2 sequences are SGHRS and YFSETQ. V was clipped by 5 bases and J by 2 bases; unmatched bases: 9. The CDR3 is 15 amino acids.

Only one count was recorded for this clone. This CDR3 reads CASSRHRDSDQPQHF. The CDR3 DNA sequence: TGTGCCAGCAGCCGACACCGGGACAGCGATCAGCCCCAGCATTTT. The chain couples TRBV6-5 to TRBJ1-5; 7 bases are shared with TRBD1. The CDR3 totals 15 residues. V lost 6 bases to trimming and J lost 5 bases; unmatched junction nucleotides: 10. Per the germline V gene, CDR1 is MNHEY and CDR2 is SVGAGI.

The table lists this clone with a count of one. The rearrangement links TRBV20-1 to TRBJ1-4, with 7 bases that match TRBD1. V lost 4 bases and J lost 8; bases outside the gene matches: 1. The CDR3 has 11 amino acids. Germline-derived CDR1 and CDR2 are DFQATT and SNEGSKA (reference sequence). CDR3 DNA: TGCAGTGCTATGACAGGGGAAAAACTGTTTTTT. Translating gives CSAMTGEKLFF.

The rearrangement uses TRBV4-3 and TRBJ1-4, with a tentative D call TRBD1 (5 bases). The CDR3 sequence is 16 residues long. From germline, CDR1 is LGHNA and CDR2 YSLEER. Trimming pared 3 bases from V and 8 bases from J, leaving 19 bases between. In DNA, the CDR3 is TGCGCCAGCAGCCACCGCGACGGAGGGGTGAGGGAAAAACTGTTTTTT. Translating gives CASSHRDGGVREKLFF.

This chain uses TRBV7-2 with TRBJ2-2; 7 nucleotides agree with TRBD2. With V trimmed by 3 bases and J by 1 base, 2 bases remained unmatched. CDR3 size: 15 residues. The germline gives CDR1 SGHTA, CDR2 FQGNSA. The CDR3 DNA reads TGTGCCAGCAGCTTTGGCGGGGGGAACACCGGGGAGCTGTTTTTT. Amino acid sequence: CASSFGGGNTGELFF.

The CDR3 is CASSLPRSSYNEQFF. The CDR3 nucleotides are TGTGCCAGCAGCCTCCCCAGGAGCTCCTACAATGAGCAGTTCTTC. The genes are TRBV7-8 and TRBJ2-1; D is uncertain. Germline V gene lookup returns CDR1 SGHVS and CDR2 FQNEAQ. CDR3 size: 15 residues. The V and J ends lost 5 bases and 0 bases respectively, with 11 bases between them.

The chain employs TRBV3-1 (or the pseudogene TRBV3-2) and TRBJ2-1, with TRBD2 matching over 14 bases. After removal of 2 bases from V and 7 bases from J, the junction contained 13 bases not matched to a gene. The CDR3 consists of 19 residues. Germline V gene data show CDR1 as LGHDT and CDR2 as YNNKEL (reference sequence). This CDR3 reads CASSQLPLGLAGAGNEQFF. In DNA, the CDR3 is TGTGCCAGCAGCCAATTACCGCTGGGACTAGCGGGAGCAGGAAATGAGCAGTTCTTC.

The chain is built from TRBV11-3 and TRBJ2-2; 10 positions match TRBD2. V was clipped by 1 base and J by 5 bases; unmatched bases: 7. CDR1 is SGHNT and CDR2 is YENEEA in the germline V gene. CDR3 length equals 17 residues. CDR3 region: CASSLGRGSGGTGELFF. The CDR3 DNA is TGTGCCAGCAGCTTAGGACGCGGTAGCGGGGGGACCGGGGAGCTGTTTTTT.

CDR3 loop: CASSQAASYEQYF. CDR3 DNA sequence: TGTGCCAGCAGCCAAGCTGCATCCTACGAGCAGTACTTC. This chain connects TRBV14 to TRBJ2-7; D is uncertain. The V gene lost 1 base and the J gene lost 1 base, with 5 bases spanning the gap. Germline CDR1 SGHDN, CDR2 FVKESK. This CDR3 is built from 13 residues.

This chain joins TRBV9 and TRBJ1-5; D not resolved. V dropped 0 bases and J dropped 3 bases, with 10 bases sitting between them. The germline gives CDR1 SGDLS, CDR2 YYNGEE. CDR3 size: 15 residues. In DNA, the CDR3 is TGTGCCAGCAGCGTAGATTGGGGTCCCAATCAGCCCCAGCATTTT. This gives the protein CASSVDWGPNQPQHF.

The chain has TRBV5-4 and TRBJ1-2; D is possibly TRBD1 (6 bases). The germline V gene has CDR1 SGHNT and CDR2 YYREEE (reference sequence). The CDR3 has 15 amino acids. V lost 6 bases and J 3 bases, leaving 18 bases between the germline ends. The CDR3: CASTIGGKGDYGYTF. CDR3 in DNA: TGTGCCAGCACCATCGGGGGCAAGGGGGACTATGGCTACACCTTC.

The gene calls are TRBV30 and TRBJ1-6, with unresolved D. The V gene lost 7 bases and the J gene lost 0 bases, with 7 bases spanning the gap. This CDR3 has 13 amino acids. Germline values: CDR1 GTSNPN, CDR2 SVGIG (reference sequence). The CDR3 nucleotides are TGTGCCTCCGTGAGCTCCTATAATTCACCCCTCCACTTT. It yields the protein CASVSSYNSPLHF.

This clone was picked up one time. The chain uses TRBV6-5 and TRBJ1-3; TRBD1 might be the D (5 bases). The germline V gene encodes CDR1 MNHEY and CDR2 SVGAGI. CDR3 size: 13 residues. Deletions cut 7 bases from V and 2 bases from J, with 9 bases between. The CDR3 here is CASTGGAGNTIYF. The CDR3 DNA sequence: TGTGCCAGCACGGGAGGGGCTGGAAACACCATATATTTT.

J is TRBJ1-1 and V is TRBV6-5; D call uncertain. This CDR3 has 13 residues. V lost 10 bases and J lost 3, with 15 bases in between. Germline CDR1 reads MNHEY; CDR2 reads SVGAGI. CDR3 in amino acids: CATKNPRDTEAFF. The CDR3 nucleotides read TGTGCCACCAAAAACCCTCGGGACACTGAAGCTTTCTTT.